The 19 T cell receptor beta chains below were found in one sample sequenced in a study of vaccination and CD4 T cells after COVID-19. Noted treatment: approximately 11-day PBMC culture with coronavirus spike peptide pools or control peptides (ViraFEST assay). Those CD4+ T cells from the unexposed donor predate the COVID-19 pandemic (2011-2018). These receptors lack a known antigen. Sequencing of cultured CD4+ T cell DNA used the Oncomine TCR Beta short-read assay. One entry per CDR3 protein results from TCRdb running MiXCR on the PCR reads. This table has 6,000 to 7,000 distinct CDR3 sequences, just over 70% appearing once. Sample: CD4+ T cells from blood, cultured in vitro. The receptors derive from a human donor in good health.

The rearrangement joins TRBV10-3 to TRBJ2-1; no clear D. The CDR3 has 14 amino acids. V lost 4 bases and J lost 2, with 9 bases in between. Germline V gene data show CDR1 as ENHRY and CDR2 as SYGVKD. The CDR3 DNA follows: TGTGCCATCAGTGGCAGGTCGGCCTACAATGAGCAGTTCTTC. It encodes CAISGRSAYNEQFF.

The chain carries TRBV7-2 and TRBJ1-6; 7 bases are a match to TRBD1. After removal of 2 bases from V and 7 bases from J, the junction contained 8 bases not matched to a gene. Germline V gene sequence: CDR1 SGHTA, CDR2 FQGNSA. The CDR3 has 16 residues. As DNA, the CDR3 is TGTGCCAGCAGCTTAACAGGGGCTCTCGGCAATTCACCCCTCCACTTT. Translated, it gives CASSLTGALGNSPLHF.

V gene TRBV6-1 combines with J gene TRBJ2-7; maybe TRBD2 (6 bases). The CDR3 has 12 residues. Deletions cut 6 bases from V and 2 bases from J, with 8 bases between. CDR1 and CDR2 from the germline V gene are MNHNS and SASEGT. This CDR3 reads CASRRDPYEQYF. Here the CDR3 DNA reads TGTGCCAGCAGGCGGGACCCCTACGAGCAGTACTTC.

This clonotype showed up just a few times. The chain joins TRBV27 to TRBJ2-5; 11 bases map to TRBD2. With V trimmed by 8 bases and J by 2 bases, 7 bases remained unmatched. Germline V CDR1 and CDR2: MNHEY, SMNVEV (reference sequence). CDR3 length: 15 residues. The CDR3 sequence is CASASGGLGQETQYF. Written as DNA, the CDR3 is TGTGCCAGCGCTAGCGGGGGGCTGGGACAAGAGACCCAGTACTTC.

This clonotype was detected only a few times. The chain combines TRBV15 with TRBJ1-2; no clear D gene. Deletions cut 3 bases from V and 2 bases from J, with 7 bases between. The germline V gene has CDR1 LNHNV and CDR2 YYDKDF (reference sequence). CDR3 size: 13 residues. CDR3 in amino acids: CATSRHRNYGYTF. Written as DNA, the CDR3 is TGTGCCACCAGCAGGCACAGAAACTATGGCTACACCTTC.

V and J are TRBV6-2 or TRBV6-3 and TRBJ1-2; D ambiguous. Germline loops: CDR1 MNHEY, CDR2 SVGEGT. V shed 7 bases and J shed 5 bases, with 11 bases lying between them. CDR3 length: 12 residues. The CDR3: CASTSLGYGYTF. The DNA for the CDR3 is TGTGCCAGCACCTCGCTAGGATATGGCTACACCTTC.

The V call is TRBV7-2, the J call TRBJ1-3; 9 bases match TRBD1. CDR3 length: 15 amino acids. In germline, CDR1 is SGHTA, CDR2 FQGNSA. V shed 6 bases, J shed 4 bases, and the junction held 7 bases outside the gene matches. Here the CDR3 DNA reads TGTGCCAGCAGGGAACCCGGGACAGGGGGAAACACCATATATTTT. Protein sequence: CASREPGTGGNTIYF.

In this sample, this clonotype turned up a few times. The DNA of the CDR3 is TGTGCCAGCCGTCGACAGGGCAGCAATCAGCCCCAGCATTTT. Translating gives CASRRQGSNQPQHF. This rearrangement joins TRBV6-1 to TRBJ1-5, with TRBD1 matching 7 bases. After removal of 8 bases from V and 1 base from J, the junction contained 5 bases not matched to a gene. This CDR3 is 14 amino acids long. CDR1 MNHNS and CDR2 SASEGT come from the germline V gene.

The CDR3 sequence: CASRGREGQGGELFF. The CDR3 coding sequence is TGTGCCAGCCGAGGGAGGGAGGGCCAAGGCGGGGAGCTGTTTTTT. The chain is built from TRBV7-2 and TRBJ2-2; 7 positions agree with TRBD2. J was trimmed by 7 bases and V by 8 bases; bases with no gene match: 13. Germline V gene data show CDR1 as SGHTA and CDR2 as FQGNSA. The CDR3 contains 15 residues. The variable domain in full, with the rest retrieved from reference TRBV7-2 and TRBJ2-2, is GAGVSQSPSNKVTEKGKDVELRCDPISGHTALYWYRQSLGQGLEFLIYFQGNSAPDKSGLPSDRFSAERTGGSVSTLTIQRTQQEDSAVYLCASRGREGQGGELFFGEGSRLTVL.

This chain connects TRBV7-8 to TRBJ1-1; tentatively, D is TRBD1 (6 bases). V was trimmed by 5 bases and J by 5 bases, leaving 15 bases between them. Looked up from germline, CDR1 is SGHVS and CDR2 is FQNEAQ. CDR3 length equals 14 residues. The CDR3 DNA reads TGTGCCAGCAGCGACAGACAGGCTGTGACTGAAGCTTTCTTT. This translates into CASSDRQAVTEAFF.

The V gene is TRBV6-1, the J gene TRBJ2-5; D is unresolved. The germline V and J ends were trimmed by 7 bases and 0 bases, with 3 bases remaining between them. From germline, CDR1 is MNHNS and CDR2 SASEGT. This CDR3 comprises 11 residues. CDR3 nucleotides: TGTGCCAGCACCCACCAAGAGACCCAGTACTTC. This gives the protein CASTHQETQYF.

The CDR3: CASRDGLNTGELFF. The CDR3 DNA reads TGTGCCAGCAGGGACGGCTTGAACACCGGGGAGCTGTTTTTT. V usage is TRBV12-3 or TRBV12-4 and J usage is TRBJ2-2; D not resolved. Between the trimmed V and J ends, which lost 6 bases and 1 base, there was a span of 9 bases. This CDR3 region has 14 residues.

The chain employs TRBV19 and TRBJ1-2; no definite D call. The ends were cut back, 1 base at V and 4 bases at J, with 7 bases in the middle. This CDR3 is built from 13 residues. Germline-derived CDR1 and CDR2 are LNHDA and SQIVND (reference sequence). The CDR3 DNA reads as TGTGCCAGTAGTATAGGTACCTCCTATGGCTACACCTTC. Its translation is CASSIGTSYGYTF.

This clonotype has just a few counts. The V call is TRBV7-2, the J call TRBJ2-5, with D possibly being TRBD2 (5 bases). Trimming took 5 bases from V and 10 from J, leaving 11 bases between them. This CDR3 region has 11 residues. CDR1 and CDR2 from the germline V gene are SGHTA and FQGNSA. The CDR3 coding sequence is TGTGCCAGCAGCCCCGGGGTCAGCCAGTACTTC. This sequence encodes CASSPGVSQYF.

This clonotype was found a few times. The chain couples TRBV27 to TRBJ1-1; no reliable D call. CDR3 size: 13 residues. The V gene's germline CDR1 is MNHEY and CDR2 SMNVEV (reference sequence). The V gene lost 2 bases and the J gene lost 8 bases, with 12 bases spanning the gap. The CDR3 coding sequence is TGTGCCAGCAGTTTAGTTCGGCAGGCAGAAGCTTTCTTT. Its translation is CASSLVRQAEAFF.

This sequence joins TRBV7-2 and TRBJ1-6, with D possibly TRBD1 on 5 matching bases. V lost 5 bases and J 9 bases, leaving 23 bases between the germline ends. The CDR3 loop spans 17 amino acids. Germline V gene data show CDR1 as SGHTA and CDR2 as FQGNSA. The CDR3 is CASSRFGGMGDVSPLHF. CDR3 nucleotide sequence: TGTGCCAGCAGCCGATTCGGGGGAATGGGCGACGTTTCACCCCTCCACTTT.

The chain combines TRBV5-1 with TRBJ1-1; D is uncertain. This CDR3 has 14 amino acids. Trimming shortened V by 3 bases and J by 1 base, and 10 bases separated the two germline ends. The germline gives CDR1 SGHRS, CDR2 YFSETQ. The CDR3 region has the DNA TGCGCCAGCAGCTCCTTAACAGCGAACACTGAAGCTTTCTTT. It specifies CASSSLTANTEAFF.

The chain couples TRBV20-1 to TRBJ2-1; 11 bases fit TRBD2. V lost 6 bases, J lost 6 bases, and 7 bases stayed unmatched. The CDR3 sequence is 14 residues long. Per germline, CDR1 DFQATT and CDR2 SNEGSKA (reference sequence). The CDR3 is CSAELAGVTNEQFF. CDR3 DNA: TGCAGTGCGGAACTAGCGGGAGTAACCAATGAGCAGTTCTTC.

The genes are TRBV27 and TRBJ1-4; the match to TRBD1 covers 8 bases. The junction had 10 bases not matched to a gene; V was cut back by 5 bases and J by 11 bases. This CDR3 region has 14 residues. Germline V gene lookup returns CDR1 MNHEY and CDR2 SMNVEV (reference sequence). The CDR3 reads CASSLRTGSLKLFF. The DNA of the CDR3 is TGTGCCAGCAGTCTAAGGACAGGGTCCCTCAAACTGTTTTTT. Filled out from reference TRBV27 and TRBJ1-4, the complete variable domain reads EAQVTQNPRYLITVTGKKLTVTCSQNMNHEYMSWYRQDPGLGLRQIYYSMNVEVTDKGDVPEGYKVSRKEKRNFPLILESPSPNQTSLYFCASSLRTGSLKLFFGSGTQLSVL.